The 4 T cell receptor beta chains listed next were all sequenced from one sample in a study of T cell repertoires in cytomegalovirus infection. TCRdb analysed the reads with MiXCR anew, one entry per CDR3 protein. The sample includes under 150,000 distinct CDR3 sequences, more than 30% of them seen just once. These receptors' antigens are unknown. The source was CD8+ T cells from cultured PBMCs, collected from culture after CMV antigen stimulation. Receptors were obtained from a human donor in good health (CMV status not recorded). Some clones in this sample may be carry-over from other donors' samples.

The CDR3 protein is CASSLLDIYNEQFF. CDR3 coding DNA: TGTGCCAGCAGCCTCCTTGACATATACAATGAGCAGTTCTTC. V is TRBV5-6 and J is TRBJ2-1; D remains ambiguous. The CDR3 consists of 14 residues. Between the trimmed V and J ends, which lost 4 bases and 4 bases, there was a span of 12 bases. Germline CDR1 SGHDT, CDR2 YYEEEE. The full variable domain, completed using reference TRBV5-6 and TRBJ2-1, is DAGVTQSPTHLIKTRGQQVTLRCSPKSGHDTVSWYQQALGQGPQFIFQYYEEEERQRGNFPDRFSGHQFPNYSSELNVNALLLGDSALYLCASSLLDIYNEQFFGPGTRLTVL.

This clonotype appeared many times. This chain links TRBV5-1 with TRBJ2-3; a possible D gene is TRBD2 (6 bases). V lost 0 bases, J lost 5 bases, and 13 bases lay in between. CDR3 length equals 15 residues. The germline gives CDR1 SGHRS, CDR2 YFSETQ. This chain's CDR3 is CASSLEGPGGDTQYF. Written as DNA, the CDR3 is TGCGCCAGCAGCTTGGAGGGACCCGGGGGAGATACGCAGTATTTT.

This clonotype was counted at least ten times. V gene TRBV7-2 combines with J gene TRBJ2-4; no clear D. CDR1 SGHTA and CDR2 FQGNSA come from the germline V gene. The CDR3 extends over 11 amino acids. With 6 bases removed from V and 7 bases from J, the gap between germline ends came to 7 bases. CDR3 DNA sequence: TGTGCCAGCAGTCGCAGCAACATTCAGTACTTC. Encoded protein: CASSRSNIQYF.

The rearrangement links TRBV19 to TRBJ1-1; perhaps TRBD1 as D (6 bases). CDR1 LNHDA and CDR2 SQIVND come from the germline V gene (reference sequence). The V and J ends lost 9 bases and 2 bases respectively, with 25 bases between them. The CDR3 runs to 17 residues. CDR3 loop: CASQLYSRGARNTEAFF. The CDR3, as DNA: TGTGCCAGCCAACTCTACAGTAGGGGGGCGCGAAACACTGAAGCTTTCTTT.